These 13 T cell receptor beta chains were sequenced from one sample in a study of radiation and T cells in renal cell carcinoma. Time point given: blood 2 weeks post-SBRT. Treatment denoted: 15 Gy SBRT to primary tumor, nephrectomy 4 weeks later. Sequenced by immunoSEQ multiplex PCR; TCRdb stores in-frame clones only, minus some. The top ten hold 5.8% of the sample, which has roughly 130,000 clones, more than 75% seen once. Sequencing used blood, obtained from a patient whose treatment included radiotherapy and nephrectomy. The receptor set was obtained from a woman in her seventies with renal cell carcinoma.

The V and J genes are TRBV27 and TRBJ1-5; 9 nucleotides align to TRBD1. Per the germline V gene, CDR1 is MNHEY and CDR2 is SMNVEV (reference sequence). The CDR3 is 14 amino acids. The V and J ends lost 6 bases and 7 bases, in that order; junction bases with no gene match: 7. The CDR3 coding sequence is TGTGCCAGCAGGGCAGGGACAGGGCGGCAGCCCCAGCATTTT. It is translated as CASRAGTGRQPQHF.

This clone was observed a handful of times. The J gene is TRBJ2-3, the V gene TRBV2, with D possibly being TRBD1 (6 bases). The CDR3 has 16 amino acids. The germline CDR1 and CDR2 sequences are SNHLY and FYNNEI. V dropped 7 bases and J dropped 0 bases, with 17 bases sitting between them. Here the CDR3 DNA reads TGTGCCAGCACCGAAAGGCAGGGGCGAAGCACAGATACGCAGTATTTT. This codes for CASTERQGRSTDTQYF.

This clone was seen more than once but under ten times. The CDR3 DNA reads as TGTGCCAGCAGCCAATGGCTGGTGGACAGGGATCACAATCAGCCCCAGCATTTT. Its protein product is CASSQWLVDRDHNQPQHF. The chain uses TRBV4-2 and TRBJ1-5, with TRBD1 matching over 8 bases. Unmatched junction bases numbered 12, after V lost 2 bases and J lost 3 bases. From germline, CDR1 is LGHNA and CDR2 YNFKEQ. This CDR3 region has 18 residues.

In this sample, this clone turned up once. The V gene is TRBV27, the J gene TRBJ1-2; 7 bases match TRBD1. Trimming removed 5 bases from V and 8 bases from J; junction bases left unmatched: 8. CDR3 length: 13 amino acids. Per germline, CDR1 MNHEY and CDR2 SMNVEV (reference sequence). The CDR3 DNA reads TGTGCCAGCAGTAATGGACAGGCGGCGGGCTACACCTTC. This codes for CASSNGQAAGYTF.

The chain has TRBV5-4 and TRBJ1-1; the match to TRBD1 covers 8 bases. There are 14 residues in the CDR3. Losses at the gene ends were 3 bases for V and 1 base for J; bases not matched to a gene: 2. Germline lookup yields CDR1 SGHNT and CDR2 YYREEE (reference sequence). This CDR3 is CASSSTGGNTEAFF. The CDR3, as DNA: TGTGCCAGCAGCTCCACAGGGGGGAACACTGAAGCTTTCTTT.

The CDR3 protein is CASRGGASGGGYTF. The DNA of the CDR3 is TGTGCCTCCCGAGGGGGGGCTAGTGGAGGTGGCTACACCTTC. The gene calls are TRBV30 and TRBJ1-2, with a tentative D call TRBD1 (6 bases). Germline CDR1 and CDR2: GTSNPN and SVGIG (reference sequence). The V and J ends lost 7 bases and 7 bases respectively, with 22 bases between them. This CDR3 region has 14 residues.

The CDR3 DNA is TGTGCCAGCACCTTACAGGGTGGGTCAACTGAAGCTTTCTTT. Its protein is CASTLQGGSTEAFF. V and J are TRBV27 and TRBJ1-1; TRBD1 might be the D (6 bases). Germline V gene lookup returns CDR1 MNHEY and CDR2 SMNVEV (reference sequence). This CDR3 is 14 amino acids long. Trimming removed 7 bases from V and 5 bases from J, with 17 bases in between.

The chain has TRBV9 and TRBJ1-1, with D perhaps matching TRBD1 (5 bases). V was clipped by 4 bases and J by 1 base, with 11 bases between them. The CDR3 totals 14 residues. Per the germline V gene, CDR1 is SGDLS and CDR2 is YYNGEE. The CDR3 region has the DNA TGTGCCAGCAGCATAGCCGGGACGAACACTGAAGCTTTCTTT. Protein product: CASSIAGTNTEAFF.

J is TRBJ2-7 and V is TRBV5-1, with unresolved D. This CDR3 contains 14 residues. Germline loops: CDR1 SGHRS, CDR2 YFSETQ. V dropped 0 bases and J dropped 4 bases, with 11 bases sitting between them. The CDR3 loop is CASSLAFPGYEQYF. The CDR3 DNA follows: TGCGCCAGCAGCTTGGCCTTTCCCGGGTACGAGCAGTACTTC. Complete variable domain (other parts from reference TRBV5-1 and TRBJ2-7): KAGVTQTPRYLIKTRGQQVTLSCSPISGHRSVSWYQQTPGQGLQFLFEYFSETQRNKGNFPGRFSGRQFSNSRSEMNVSTLELGDSALYLCASSLAFPGYEQYFGPGTRLTVT.

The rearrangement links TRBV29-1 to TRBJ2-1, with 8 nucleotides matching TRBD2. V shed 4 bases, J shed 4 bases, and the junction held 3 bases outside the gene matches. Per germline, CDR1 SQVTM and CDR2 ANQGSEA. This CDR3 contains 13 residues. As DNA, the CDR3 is TGCAGCGTTGTTGCGGGGGGATACAATGAGCAGTTCTTC. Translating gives CSVVAGGYNEQFF.

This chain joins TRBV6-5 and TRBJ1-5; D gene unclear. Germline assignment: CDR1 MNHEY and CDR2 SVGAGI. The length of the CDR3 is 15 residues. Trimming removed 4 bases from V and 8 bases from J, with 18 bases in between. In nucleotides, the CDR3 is TGTGCCAGCAGTTTCGGGAACGGGCCCTGGGAGCCCCAGCATTTT. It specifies CASSFGNGPWEPQHF.

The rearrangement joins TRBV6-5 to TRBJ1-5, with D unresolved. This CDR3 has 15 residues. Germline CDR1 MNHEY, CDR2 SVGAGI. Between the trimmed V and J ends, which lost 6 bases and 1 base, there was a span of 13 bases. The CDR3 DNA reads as TGTGCCAGCAGGGCGGGGTTTAGGAGCAATCAGCCCCAGCATTTT. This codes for CASRAGFRSNQPQHF.

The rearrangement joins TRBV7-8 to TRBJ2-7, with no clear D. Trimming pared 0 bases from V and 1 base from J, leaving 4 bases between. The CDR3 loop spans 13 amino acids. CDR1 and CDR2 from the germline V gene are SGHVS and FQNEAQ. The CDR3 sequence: CASSLAGSYEQYF. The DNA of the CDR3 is TGTGCCAGCAGCTTAGCCGGGTCCTACGAGCAGTACTTC.